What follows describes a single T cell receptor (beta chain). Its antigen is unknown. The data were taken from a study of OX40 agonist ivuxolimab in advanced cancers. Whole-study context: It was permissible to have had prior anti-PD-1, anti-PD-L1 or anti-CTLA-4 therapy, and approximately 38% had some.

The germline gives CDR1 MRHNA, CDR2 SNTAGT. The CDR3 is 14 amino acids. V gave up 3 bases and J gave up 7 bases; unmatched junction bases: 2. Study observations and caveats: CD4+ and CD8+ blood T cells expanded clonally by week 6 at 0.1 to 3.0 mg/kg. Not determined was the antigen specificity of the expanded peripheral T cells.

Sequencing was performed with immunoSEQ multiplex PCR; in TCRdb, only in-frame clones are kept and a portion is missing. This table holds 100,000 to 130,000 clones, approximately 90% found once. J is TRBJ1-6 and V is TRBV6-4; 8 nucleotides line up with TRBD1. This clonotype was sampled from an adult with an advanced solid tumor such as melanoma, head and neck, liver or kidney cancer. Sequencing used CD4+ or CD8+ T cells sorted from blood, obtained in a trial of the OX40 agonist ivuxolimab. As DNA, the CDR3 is TGTGCCAGCAGTGAGTCAGGGGGCAATTCACCCCTCCACTTT. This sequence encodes CASSESGGNSPLHF.